Below are 11 T cell receptor beta chains sequenced from a single sample in a study of blood T cell repertoires in COVID-19. Generated by immunoSEQ multiplex PCR, the TCRdb table keeps only in-frame clones and is missing some. This table has fewer than 300,000 clones, around 90% appearing once. The material sequenced was peripheral blood. The receptors were sampled from a man between 18 and 35 years old with active or convalescent COVID-19.

This clone was seen only once. V and J are TRBV11-2 and TRBJ2-7, with 7 nucleotides matching TRBD2. The CDR3 runs to 15 residues. Germline loops: CDR1 SGHAT, CDR2 FQNNGV. Trimming at V came to 4 bases and at J to 0 bases, leaving 6 bases not matched to a gene. The CDR3 DNA sequence: TGTGCCAGCAGCTACAGCGGGGCTAGCTCCTACGAGCAGTACTTC. Protein product: CASSYSGASSYEQYF.

V and J are TRBV9 and TRBJ2-7, with 8 nucleotides matching TRBD1. Germline V gives CDR1 SGDLS, CDR2 YYNGEE. With 3 bases clipped from V and 0 bases from J, the junction kept 5 bases outside the gene matches. The CDR3 runs to 15 residues. The CDR3 bases are TGTGCCAGCAGCGATGGACAGGGCAACTCCTACGAGCAGTACTTC. As protein: CASSDGQGNSYEQYF.

The chain is built from TRBV6-5 and TRBJ2-1; 7 nucleotides agree with TRBD2. V dropped 6 bases and J dropped 13; count of bases not matched to a gene: 12. From germline, CDR1 is MNHEY and CDR2 SVGAGI. The CDR3 is made up of 13 amino acids. The CDR3 DNA follows: TGTGCCAGCAGCTCCGTGGTCGGGGGGATACAGTTCTTC. Amino acids: CASSSVVGGIQFF.

The gene calls are TRBV7-9 and TRBJ2-6, with unresolved D. V was clipped by 1 base and J by 2 bases, with 3 bases between them. The CDR3 is 14 residues long. Germline lookup yields CDR1 SEHNR and CDR2 FQNEAQ (reference sequence). The CDR3 DNA is TGTGCCAGCAGCTTAGTCGCTGGGGCCAACGTCCTGACTTTC. Amino acid sequence: CASSLVAGANVLTF.

This clone was seen a single time. The chain employs TRBV24-1 and TRBJ2-5; a possible D gene is TRBD2 (7 bases). Per germline, CDR1 KGHDR and CDR2 SFDVKD. V lost 5 bases and J lost 0, with 12 bases in between. The CDR3 runs 15 residues. The CDR3, as DNA: TGTGCCACCAGTGGGGGCGGGGGCCACCAAGAGACCCAGTACTTC. It yields the protein CATSGGGGHQETQYF.

The rearrangement links TRBV19 to TRBJ1-1, with D hard to call. Per germline, CDR1 LNHDA and CDR2 SQIVND (reference sequence). V lost 3 bases, J lost 5 bases, and 10 bases lay in between. CDR3 size: 13 residues. As DNA, the CDR3 is TGTGCCAGTAGTATCGAGGGTTATACTGAAGCTTTCTTT. It is translated as CASSIEGYTEAFF.

This clone was recorded once. The chain joins TRBV27 to TRBJ2-1; TRBD2 is a possible D gene (7 bases). This CDR3 has 15 residues. CDR1 and CDR2 (germline): MNHEY, SMNVEV (reference sequence). The germline V and J ends were trimmed by 5 bases and 8 bases, with 19 bases remaining between them. The CDR3 protein is CASSRWGGGVDEQFF. CDR3 DNA: TGTGCCAGCAGTCGGTGGGGGGGCGGTGTGGATGAGCAGTTCTTC.

V is TRBV30 and J is TRBJ1-1, with D possibly being TRBD1 (5 bases). The germline gives CDR1 GTSNPN, CDR2 SVGIG (reference sequence). V lost 0 bases and J 0 bases, leaving 17 bases between the germline ends. This CDR3 has 17 amino acids. The CDR3 loop is CAWSVREWGKMNTEAFF. The CDR3 DNA sequence: TGTGCCTGGAGTGTACGGGAGTGGGGCAAGATGAACACTGAAGCTTTCTTT.

This sequence joins TRBV9 and TRBJ1-2, with D perhaps matching TRBD1 (5 bases). The germline V and J ends were trimmed by 0 bases and 4 bases, with 10 bases remaining between them. The CDR3 is 14 amino acids. Per germline, CDR1 SGDLS and CDR2 YYNGEE. The CDR3 loop reads CASSVEEGLYGYTF. The CDR3 coding sequence is TGTGCCAGCAGCGTAGAAGAGGGACTCTATGGCTACACCTTC.

The chain links TRBV6-5 to TRBJ1-2, with D possibly being TRBD1 (5 bases). The CDR3 length is 14 residues. CDR1 is MNHEY, CDR2 SVGAGI, per germline. V lost 5 bases, J lost 4 bases, and 14 bases lay in between. Written as DNA, the CDR3 is TGTGCCAGCAGTCCCGGGGGGACGTTCTATGGCTACACCTTC. It is translated as CASSPGGTFYGYTF.

The chain combines TRBV6-5 with TRBJ2-2, with a possible D match to TRBD2 (5 bases). The length of the CDR3 is 12 residues. The V gene lost 7 bases and the J gene lost 7 bases, with 10 bases spanning the gap. The germline CDR1 and CDR2 sequences are MNHEY and SVGAGI. DNA for the CDR3: TGTGCCAGCACAGAGGGTGGCGGGGAGCTGTTTTTT. Translated, it gives CASTEGGGELFF.